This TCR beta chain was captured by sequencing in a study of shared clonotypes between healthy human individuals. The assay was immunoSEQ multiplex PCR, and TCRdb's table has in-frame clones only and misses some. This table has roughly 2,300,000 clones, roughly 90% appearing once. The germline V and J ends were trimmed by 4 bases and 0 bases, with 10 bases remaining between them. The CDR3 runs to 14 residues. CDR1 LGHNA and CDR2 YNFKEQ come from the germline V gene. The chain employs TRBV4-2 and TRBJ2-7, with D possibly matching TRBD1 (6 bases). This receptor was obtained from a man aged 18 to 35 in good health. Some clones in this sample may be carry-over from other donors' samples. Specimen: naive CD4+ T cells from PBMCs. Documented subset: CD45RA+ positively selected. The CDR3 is CASSRDRLSYEQYF. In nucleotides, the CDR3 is TGTGCCAGCAGCCGTGACAGGCTCTCCTACGAGCAGTACTTC.